Following are 14 T cell receptor beta chains from one sample sequenced in a study of beta chain features in type 1 diabetes. The isolated RNA, all of it, was reverse transcribed, so expressed TCRB transcripts were what got sequenced. Libraries were prepared by immunoSEQ multiplex PCR; TCRdb keeps only in-frame clonotypes and omits some of them. The sample contains about 140,000 clones, 9% to 10% of which appear only once. Input material: central memory CD4+ T cells from blood. These TCRs come from a woman between 40 and 55 years old in good health.

This clone was counted only a few times. This sequence may be a read error, since a much larger clone differs from it by one base. V usage is TRBV4-1 and J usage is TRBJ1-5; D unclear. With 0 bases removed from V and 4 bases from J, the gap between germline ends came to 7 bases. Germline values: CDR1 MGHRA, CDR2 YSYEKL. This CDR3 is 14 amino acids long. The CDR3 DNA is TGCGCCAGCAGCCAAGATGCTCAGAATCAGCCCCAGCATTTT. Translating gives CASSQDAQNQPQHF.

The chain employs TRBV5-4 and TRBJ2-2; no definite D call. This CDR3 spans 15 amino acids. Deletions cut 1 base from V and 0 bases from J, with 7 bases between. Germline assignment: CDR1 SGHNT and CDR2 YYREEE (reference sequence). CDR3 residues: CASSLPSSNTGELFF. Here the CDR3 DNA reads TGTGCCAGCAGCTTGCCCAGTTCGAACACCGGGGAGCTGTTTTTT.

The J gene is TRBJ2-1, the V gene TRBV2; D not resolved. With 7 bases removed from V and 0 bases from J, the gap between germline ends came to 10 bases. The CDR3 consists of 14 residues. CDR1 and CDR2 from the germline V gene are SNHLY and FYNNEI. Written as DNA, the CDR3 is TGTGCCAGCACTGGAAGGAGCTCCTACAATGAGCAGTTCTTC. Translation gives CASTGRSSYNEQFF.

A few counts support this clone. The chain employs TRBV5-4 and TRBJ2-7; 10 bases map to TRBD2. CDR3 length equals 17 residues. The junction had 12 bases not matched to a gene; V was cut back by 1 base and J by 5 bases. CDR1 SGHNT and CDR2 YYREEE come from the germline V gene (reference sequence). The chain's CDR3 is CASSLKGFGTSAHEQYF. CDR3 DNA: TGTGCCAGCAGCTTGAAAGGGTTTGGGACTAGCGCCCACGAGCAGTACTTC.

This rearrangement joins TRBV2 to TRBJ1-2; TRBD1 matches 7 bases. The CDR3 runs 13 residues. The germline CDR1 and CDR2 sequences are SNHLY and FYNNEI. Unmatched junction bases numbered 12, after V lost 11 bases and J lost 6 bases. The CDR3 loop is CAQQPTGFNGYTF. For the CDR3, the DNA is TGTGCCCAGCAACCGACAGGGTTTAATGGCTACACCTTC.

A few counts support this clone. This rearrangement joins TRBV11-2 to TRBJ2-7; tentatively, D is TRBD2 (5 bases). From germline, CDR1 is SGHAT and CDR2 FQNNGV. V was cut by 5 bases and J by 3 bases, with 14 bases left in between. This CDR3 spans 14 amino acids. CDR3 sequence (DNA): TGTGCCAGCAGCGAGACTACACCAAACTACGAGCAGTACTTC. This encodes CASSETTPNYEQYF.

The chain combines TRBV5-1 with TRBJ1-5; D call uncertain. The CDR3 totals 15 residues. V lost 0 bases, J lost 3 bases, and 10 bases lay in between. Germline V CDR1 and CDR2: SGHRS, YFSETQ. CDR3: CASSLAPRSNQPQHF. The DNA for the CDR3 is TGCGCCAGCAGCTTGGCTCCGCGGTCCAATCAGCCCCAGCATTTT.

V usage is TRBV5-1 and J usage is TRBJ2-7; D unresolved. The CDR3 has 14 residues. Germline V gene lookup returns CDR1 SGHRS and CDR2 YFSETQ. V was trimmed by 0 bases and J by 2 bases, leaving 9 bases between them. The CDR3 DNA is TGCGCCAGCAGCTTGGCCGCAGGAACCTACGAGCAGTACTTC. Translated: CASSLAAGTYEQYF.

This clone was detected many times. The J gene is TRBJ2-1, the V gene TRBV19, with D unclear. Germline V lookup: CDR1 LNHDA, CDR2 SQIVND (reference sequence). V dropped 2 bases and J dropped 7 bases, with 6 bases sitting between them. The CDR3 is 12 residues long. The CDR3 spells CASSIPGNEQFF. The DNA of the CDR3 is TGTGCCAGTAGTATACCCGGGAATGAGCAGTTCTTC. Full variable domain (remainder filled in from reference TRBV19 and TRBJ2-1): DGGITQSPKYLFRKEGQNVTLSCEQNLNHDAMYWYRQDPGQGLRLIYYSQIVNDFQKGDIAEGYSVSREKKESFPLTVTSAQKNPTAFYLCASSIPGNEQFFGPGTRLTVL.

This clone has a count of ten or more. V is TRBV29-1 and J is TRBJ2-2; D may be TRBD1 (6 bases). The CDR3 covers 14 residues. The V end lost 6 bases, the J end lost 0 bases, and 11 bases lay between the germline ends. CDR1 and CDR2 from the germline V gene are SQVTM and ANQGSEA. CDR3 sequence reads: CSVKGTPNTGELFF. The CDR3 nucleotides are TGCAGCGTAAAAGGGACACCGAACACCGGGGAGCTGTTTTTT.

CDR3: CAIRFGQGEAFF. The CDR3 bases are TGTGCCATCAGATTCGGGCAGGGTGAAGCTTTCTTT. The V and J genes are TRBV10-3 and TRBJ1-1, with D possibly being TRBD1 (5 bases). The length of the CDR3 is 12 residues. Trimming took off 6 bases at V and 7 bases at J, with 12 bases between the two ends. Germline CDR1 ENHRY, CDR2 SYGVKD.

This clone was recorded at least ten times. The chain couples TRBV29-1 to TRBJ2-7, with D possibly matching TRBD2 (6 bases). There are 13 residues in the CDR3. Germline CDR1 reads SQVTM; CDR2 reads ANQGSEA. The V and J ends lost 6 bases and 4 bases respectively, with 16 bases between them. CDR3 sequence (DNA): TGCAGCGTCACTCGGGCAGGGAGGTACGAGCAGTACTTC. Its translation: CSVTRAGRYEQYF.

The genes are TRBV11-2 and TRBJ2-5; 8 bases agree with TRBD2. The V gene end was trimmed by 8 bases and the J gene end by 2 bases; junction bases not matched to a gene: 10. Germline lookup yields CDR1 SGHAT and CDR2 FQNNGV. This CDR3 spans 15 amino acids. CDR3 sequence (DNA): TGTGCCAGCTCTCCGGGGGGGAAGACTCAAGAGACCCAGTACTTC. The encoded protein is CASSPGGKTQETQYF.

This sequence joins TRBV6-1 and TRBJ1-5; D ambiguous. Looked up from germline, CDR1 is MNHNS and CDR2 is SASEGT. The V gene lost 0 bases and the J gene lost 3 bases, with 6 bases spanning the gap. The CDR3 runs 14 residues. CDR3 in amino acids: CASSEAGPNQPQHF. Here the CDR3 DNA reads TGTGCCAGCAGTGAAGCGGGCCCCAATCAGCCCCAGCATTTT.